Here is one T cell receptor beta chain with its context. The sample is drawn from a study of blood T cell repertoires in COVID-19. Turning to the study itself: PBMCs, B-cell-depleted T cells, or T cells were the source of the cDNA or gDNA that made up the material.

Germline V gene lookup returns CDR1 GTSNPN and CDR2 SVGIG (reference sequence). The CDR3 has 13 amino acids. Trimming removed 4 bases from V and 5 bases from J, with 14 bases in between. Repertoires were generated with immunoSEQ multiplex PCR, while TCRdb's copy carries only in-frame clones and drops some. The table records about 220,000 clones, roughly 84% of them present only once. Sequenced sample: peripheral blood. V is TRBV30 and J is TRBJ1-1; D is undetermined. The TCR was taken from a woman of 80 years or more with acute or convalescent COVID-19. As DNA, the CDR3 is TGTGCCTGGAACCGAGGGCCGGAGACTGAAGCTTTCTTT. Amino acids: CAWNRGPETEAFF.